This TCR beta chain comes out of a study of response to subunit inactivated influenza vaccine. The CDR3 totals 15 residues. Trimming at V came to 5 bases and at J to 7 bases, leaving 8 bases not matched to a gene. CDR1 is SGHAT, CDR2 FQNNGV, per germline. TCRdb analysed the RT-PCR reads with MiXCR anew, one entry per CDR3 protein. This table has approximately 500,000 distinct CDR3 sequences, around a quarter appearing once. This same sample was also part of a study on T cells expressing NK-cell markers. From that report: As the method of synthesis, 5'RACE template switching with UMIs yielded TCR beta cDNA. Of CD8+ T cells, about 1.0-8% belonged to dominant NKG2C+ clonotypes in five to seven donors. There were a handful of donors in whom these clonotypes also led the CD3+CD56-NKG2C+ fraction.

This receptor was obtained from a man aged 50 to 59 who received an inactivated influenza vaccine. The sample here was CD4+ T cells sorted from PBMCs, taken about 12 days after vaccination. This chain connects TRBV11-2 to TRBJ2-3; 11 bases map to TRBD1. As DNA, the CDR3 is TGTGCCAGCAGCCTCCCCGGACAGGGGGCGAATACGCAGTATTTT. It is translated as CASSLPGQGANTQYF. Full variable domain (outside the CDR3, taken from reference TRBV11-2 and TRBJ2-3): EAGVAQSPRYKIIEKRQSVAFWCNPISGHATLYWYQQILGQGPKLLIQFQNNGVVDDSQLPKDRFSAERLKGVDSTLKIQPAKLEDSAVYLCASSLPGQGANTQYFGPGTRLTVL.